These T cell receptor beta chains were read from a single sample in a study of T cell responses to AZD1222 COVID-19 vaccine. Assay: immunoSEQ multiplex PCR; the TCRdb copy retains only in-frame clones and omits some. The data show around 160,000 clones, 94% seen once. The source material was peripheral blood, sampled on day 0 of AZD1222 vaccination. The receptors here all came from an adult in good health. Both conserved end residues are part of each CDR3. The D gene is left open where the match is weak. Only part of the rows carry a size: once, few, many, or a class if the clone is expanded.

D: NA
size: NA
J: TRBJ2-7
V: TRBV28
length: 15
DNA: TGTGCCAGCAGTTCCGGTTCAGTCCAGAGCTACGAGCAGTACTTC
CDR3: CASSSGSVQSYEQYF

D: TRBD1
size: NA
J: TRBJ2-7
V: TRBV10-3
length: 16
DNA: TGTGCCATCAGTGAGTCGAATTCAGGGGGAATCTACGAGCAGTACTTC
CDR3: CAISESNSGGIYEQYF

D: NA
size: NA
J: TRBJ2-1
V: TRBV29-1
length: 14
DNA: TGCAGCGTTGAACTGGGAAGCTCCTACAATGAGCAGTTCTTC
CDR3: CSVELGSSYNEQFF

D: NA
size: NA
J: TRBJ1-5
V: TRBV19
length: 13
DNA: TGTGCCACCCGGGACGGCCAGACTCAGCCCCAGCATTTT
CDR3: CATRDGQTQPQHF

D: NA
size: once
J: TRBJ1-1
V: TRBV6-1
length: 14
DNA: TGTGCCAGCAGTGAAATTAGGGGATCCACTGAAGCTTTCTTT
CDR3: CASSEIRGSTEAFF

D: NA
size: NA
J: TRBJ1-6
V: TRBV7-9
length: 15
DNA: TGTGCCAGCAGGGAGGACAAGGACTTTAATTCACCCCTCCACTTT
CDR3: CASREDKDFNSPLHF

D: TRBD1
size: NA
J: TRBJ1-3
V: TRBV4-1
length: 17
DNA: TGCGCCAGCAGCCAAGGCCGACAGGGAGGTTCTGGAAACACCATATATTTT
CDR3: CASSQGRQGGSGNTIYF

D: NA
size: NA
J: TRBJ1-3
V: TRBV7-9
length: 16
DNA: TGTGCCAGCAGCTTAGCGAGGGCGAGCTCTGGAAACACCATATATTTT
CDR3: CASSLARASSGNTIYF

D: NA
size: NA
J: TRBJ2-7
V: TRBV21-1
length: 15
DNA: TGTGCCAGCAGCGCCCGCGCGCCCACCCTAGCCGAGCAGTACTTC
CDR3: CASSARAPTLAEQYF

D: NA
size: NA
J: TRBJ2-5
V: TRBV5-1
length: 12
DNA: TGCGCCAGCAGTTTTGGGGATGAGACCCAGTACTTC
CDR3: CASSFGDETQYF

D: TRBD1
size: NA
J: TRBJ1-2
V: TRBV28
length: 13
DNA: TGTGCCAGCAGTCCTACAGGGGTGGGAGGCTACACCTTC
CDR3: CASSPTGVGGYTF

D: NA
size: NA
J: TRBJ2-1
V: TRBV28
length: 11
DNA: TGTGCCAGCAGTGGGTACAATGAGCAGTTCTTC
CDR3: CASSGYNEQFF

D: TRBD2
size: NA
J: TRBJ2-5
V: TRBV15
length: 16
DNA: TGTGCCACCAGCAGATACAGCGGGGGCCCACTAGAGACCCAGTACTTC
CDR3: CATSRYSGGPLETQYF

D: TRBD1
size: NA
J: TRBJ1-5
V: TRBV19
length: 15
DNA: TGTGCCAGTAGTATAGGGGACAGCGTCAATCAGCCCCAGCATTTT
CDR3: CASSIGDSVNQPQHF

D: NA
size: NA
J: TRBJ2-2
V: TRBV6-5
length: 15
DNA: TGTGCCAGCAGTTTCAGGACAGCGAACACCGGGGAGCTGTTTTTT
CDR3: CASSFRTANTGELFF

D: TRBD2
size: NA
J: TRBJ2-3
V: TRBV30
length: 15
DNA: TGTGCCTGGAGTCGGCAAGCGGGAGGTGGCGATACGCAGTATTTT
CDR3: CAWSRQAGGGDTQYF

D: TRBD2
size: once
J: TRBJ2-7
V: TRBV9
length: 16
DNA: TGTGCCAGCAGCTCGCACCCCACGACTAGCGCCTACGAGCAGTACTTC
CDR3: CASSSHPTTSAYEQYF

D: NA
size: NA
J: TRBJ1-1
V: TRBV27
length: 13
DNA: TGTGCCAGCAGCCCAGGGTGGAGGACTGAAGCTTTCTTT
CDR3: CASSPGWRTEAFF

D: NA
size: NA
J: TRBJ2-2
V: TRBV6-4
length: 14
DNA: TGTGCCAGCAGCCTTCTAGCAGGTCCCGGGGAGCTGTTTTTT
CDR3: CASSLLAGPGELFF

D: NA
size: NA
J: TRBJ1-3
V: TRBV4-1
length: 15
DNA: TGCGCCAGCAGCCAAGGGCGGTCTTCAGGAAACACCATATATTTT
CDR3: CASSQGRSSGNTIYF

D: TRBD1
size: NA
J: TRBJ1-2
V: TRBV18
length: 16
DNA: TGTGCCAGCTCACCGTTGTTGGGACAGGGCGTCTATGGCTACACCTTC
CDR3: CASSPLLGQGVYGYTF

D: NA
size: NA
J: TRBJ1-6
V: TRBV6-1
length: 14
DNA: TGTGCCAGCAGTGAGCTGAGTGATTACGCACCCCTCCACTTT
CDR3: CASSELSDYAPLHF

D: NA
size: NA
J: TRBJ1-2
V: TRBV28
length: 11
DNA: TGTGCCAGCAGTGGTAGCTATGGCTACACCTTC
CDR3: CASSGSYGYTF

D: NA
size: NA
J: TRBJ2-7
V: TRBV28
length: 11
DNA: TGTGCCAGCAGTCCCCTTTACGAGCAGTACTTC
CDR3: CASSPLYEQYF

D: NA
size: NA
J: TRBJ2-6
V: TRBV7-6
length: 19
DNA: TGTGCCAGCAGCTTAGGTGTTTTTAGCAGACTCTCTGGGGCCAACGTCCTGACTTTC
CDR3: CASSLGVFSRLSGANVLTF

D: NA
size: NA
J: TRBJ1-2
V: TRBV21-1
length: 14
DNA: TGTGCCAGCAGGAATTTTACAGGGGATTCAGGCTACACCTTC
CDR3: CASRNFTGDSGYTF

D: NA
size: NA
J: TRBJ2-1
V: TRBV7-9
length: 15
DNA: TGTGCCAGCAGCTTAGCGGACGGTGCTTACAATGAGCAGTTCTTC
CDR3: CASSLADGAYNEQFF

D: NA
size: once
J: TRBJ2-7
V: TRBV6-1
length: 15
DNA: TGTGCCAGCAGTGATGAGGGGGGGACCCCCTACGAGCAGTACTTC
CDR3: CASSDEGGTPYEQYF

D: NA
size: NA
J: TRBJ1-1
V: TRBV3-1/TRBV3-2
length: 14
DNA: TGTGCCAGCAGCCCAATAGGGTTTAACACTGAAGCTTTCTTT
CDR3: CASSPIGFNTEAFF